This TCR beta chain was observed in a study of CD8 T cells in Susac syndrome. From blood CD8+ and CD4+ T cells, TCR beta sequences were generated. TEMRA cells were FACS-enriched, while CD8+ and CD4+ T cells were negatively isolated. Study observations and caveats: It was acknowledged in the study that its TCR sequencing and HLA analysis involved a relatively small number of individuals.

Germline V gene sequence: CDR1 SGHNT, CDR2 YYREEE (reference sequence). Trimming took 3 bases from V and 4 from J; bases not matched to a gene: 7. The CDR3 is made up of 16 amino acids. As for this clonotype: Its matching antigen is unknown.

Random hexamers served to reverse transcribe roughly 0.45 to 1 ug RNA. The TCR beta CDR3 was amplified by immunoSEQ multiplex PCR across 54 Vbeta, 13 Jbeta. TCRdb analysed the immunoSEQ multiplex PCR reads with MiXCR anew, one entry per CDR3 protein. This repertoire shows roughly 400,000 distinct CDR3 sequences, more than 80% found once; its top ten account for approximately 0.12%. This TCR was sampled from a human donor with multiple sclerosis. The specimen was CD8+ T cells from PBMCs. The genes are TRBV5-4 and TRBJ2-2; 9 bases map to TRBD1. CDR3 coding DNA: TGTGCCAGCAGCTCCGGCCCGGGACAGGGCACCGGGGAGCTGTTTTTT. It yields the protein CASSSGPGQGTGELFF.